The source of this TCR beta chain is a study of human T cells and chemical hapten exposure. Study summary: 2% DPC applied to a roughly 2 cm by roughly 2 cm arm area sensitized donors. Yields of TCR per sample differed, chiefly owing to small differences in pooled library volume.

CDR3 size: 13 residues. V was clipped by 4 bases and J by 0 bases, with 9 bases between them. Germline-derived CDR1 and CDR2 are DFQATT and SNEGSKA (reference sequence). Comments on this clonotype: Its specificity is not known.

The study's library attached unique molecular identifiers to single cDNA molecules. TCRdb independently ran MiXCR on the RACE reads; one entry per CDR3 protein. The sample records under 150,000 distinct CDR3 sequences, around an eighth being singletons. Time point: patch test 1, 2 weeks after DPC sensitization. Treatment specified: therapeutic diphenylcyclopropenone sensitization with weekly scalp DPC. Study results and caveats: TCRs whose frequency exceeded 1 in 1000 remained the same following DPC sensitization.

Source: whole blood, taken in connection with sensitization to the hapten diphenylcyclopropenone (DPC). This receptor was obtained from a woman in her forties or fifties with alopecia areata. Some clones in this sample may be carry-over from other donors' samples. V is TRBV20-1 and J is TRBJ2-5; D gene ambiguous. The CDR3 sequence is CSATGTYQETQYF. The DNA of the CDR3 is TGCAGTGCTACCGGCACGTACCAAGAGACCCAGTACTTC.